Shown below are 5 T cell receptor beta chains from a single sample sequenced in a study of CD4 T cell repertoires in COVID-19. TCRdb keeps only in-frame clones here, not all; method: immunoSEQ multiplex PCR. The sample contains 1,200 to 1,500 clones, roughly 17% of which appear only once. CFSE-labeled cells were stimulated with autologous monocytes plus recombinant SARS-CoV-2 spike or nucleoprotein. These receptors have no known antigen. Sample: central memory CD4+ T cells, cultured in vitro, taken after recovery from COVID-19. The receptor source for this set is a human donor who had COVID-19.

By share of the sample, this clone is medium-sized. The J gene is TRBJ1-2, the V gene TRBV6-6, with 7 bases fitting TRBD1. The CDR3 runs to 14 residues. In germline, CDR1 is MNHNY, CDR2 SVGAGI (reference sequence). Trimming at V came to 2 bases and at J to 6 bases, leaving 6 bases not matched to a gene. The CDR3, as DNA: TGTGCCAGCAGTTACCCCGAGACAGGGAATGGCTACACCTTC. It codes for CASSYPETGNGYTF.

The chain has TRBV6-2 or TRBV6-3 and TRBJ2-1; 10 bases match TRBD2. CDR3 length: 17 residues. Per germline, CDR1 MNHEY and CDR2 SVGEGT. V lost 1 base to trimming and J lost 4 bases; unmatched junction nucleotides: 7. This CDR3 reads CASSYLASGGLYNEQFF. In DNA, the CDR3 is TGTGCCAGCAGTTACTTGGCTAGCGGGGGCTTATACAATGAGCAGTTCTTC.

This clone is classed as medium-sized. The rearrangement uses TRBV18 and TRBJ1-1; TRBD1 agrees at 9 bases. Germline CDR1 reads KGHSH; CDR2 reads LQKENI. CDR3 length: 14 residues. The trim removed 4 bases at V and 3 bases at J, leaving 3 bases unmatched. The CDR3 region is CASSLGQGYTEAFF. The CDR3 bases are TGTGCCAGCTCACTGGGACAGGGCTACACTGAAGCTTTCTTT.

By sample share, this clone is medium-sized. The chain couples TRBV24-1 to TRBJ2-2, with 7 bases fitting TRBD1. Trimming at V came to 4 bases and at J to 3 bases, leaving 7 bases not matched to a gene. Germline CDR1 KGHDR, CDR2 SFDVKD. This CDR3 comprises 16 residues. Here the CDR3 reads CATSDPDRAHTGELFF. The CDR3 DNA sequence: TGTGCCACCAGTGACCCCGACAGGGCTCACACCGGGGAGCTGTTTTTT.

This clone is categorized as large (0.1 to 1%). This chain uses TRBV5-1 with TRBJ1-4; a weak D match, TRBD1 (5 bases). This CDR3 has 12 residues. V was clipped by 8 bases and J by 8 bases, with 13 bases between them. Germline CDR1 is SGHRS and CDR2 is YFSETQ. The CDR3 loop is CASRQSGEKLFF. The CDR3 bases are TGCGCCAGTCGACAGTCAGGGGAAAAACTGTTTTTT.